Following are 21 T cell receptor beta chains from one sample sequenced in a study of blood T cell repertoires in COVID-19. Measured with immunoSEQ multiplex PCR; TCRdb has only the in-frame clones, and not every one. The table shows hundreds of thousands of clones, with 87% occurring only once. Sequences were obtained from PBMCs or T cells enriched from blood (not recorded which). These receptors were taken from a man in his forties in a cohort exposed to, infected with or recovered from COVID-19 (not recorded which).

The V gene is TRBV2, the J gene TRBJ2-5, with TRBD2 as a possible D gene (6 bases). V shed 7 bases and J shed 6 bases, with 12 bases lying between them. The CDR3 contains 12 residues. Germline lookup yields CDR1 SNHLY and CDR2 FYNNEI. The CDR3 DNA reads as TGTGCCAGCACGGGGGAGGTAAAGACCCAGTACTTC. Residues: CASTGEVKTQYF. The full variable domain, its missing parts supplied by reference TRBV2 and TRBJ2-5, is EPEVTQTPSHQVTQMGQEVILRCVPISNHLYFYWYRQILGQKVEFLVSFYNNEISEKSEIFDDQFSVERPDGSNFTLKIRSTKLEDSAMYFCASTGEVKTQYFGPGTRLLVL.

This clone was recorded only once. The chain uses TRBV7-3 and TRBJ2-1; no definite D call. This CDR3 comprises 14 residues. Between the trimmed V and J ends, which lost 5 bases and 0 bases, there was a span of 8 bases. Germline V CDR1 and CDR2: SGHTA, FQGTGA. The CDR3, as DNA: TGTGCCAGCAGCCTGGAGAGCTCCTACAATGAGCAGTTCTTC. Protein: CASSLESSYNEQFF.

This chain links TRBV19 with TRBJ2-3; 7 positions match TRBD2. The germline V gene encodes CDR1 LNHDA and CDR2 SQIVND (reference sequence). The CDR3 loop spans 15 amino acids. Trimming removed 4 bases from V and 3 bases from J; junction bases left unmatched: 7. CDR3 coding DNA: TGTGCCAGTAGTACCCAGCGGGACGTGACAGATACGCAGTATTTT. This gives the protein CASSTQRDVTDTQYF.

The rearrangement uses TRBV7-9 and TRBJ1-2; 10 bases map to TRBD1. The CDR3 covers 17 residues. Germline CDR1 SEHNR, CDR2 FQNEAQ (reference sequence). With 1 base clipped from V and 0 bases from J, the junction kept 5 bases outside the gene matches. The CDR3 protein is CASSLVDRGRANYGYTF. The CDR3 nucleotides are TGTGCCAGCAGCTTAGTGGACAGGGGGAGAGCTAACTATGGCTACACCTTC.

This clone has a single count. The rearrangement uses TRBV2 and TRBJ2-4; D unclear. Germline values: CDR1 SNHLY, CDR2 FYNNEI. V shed 8 bases and J shed 16 bases, with 15 bases lying between them. This CDR3 is built from 10 residues. The CDR3 is CASEAQKVYF. The CDR3 coding sequence is TGTGCCAGCGAGGCTCAAAAGGTATACTTC.

The rearrangement links TRBV28 to TRBJ2-5; TRBD2 matches at 10 bases. Unmatched junction bases numbered 5, after V lost 4 bases and J lost 3 bases. In germline, CDR1 is MDHEN, CDR2 SYDVKM. The CDR3 is made up of 15 amino acids. The CDR3 sequence is CASSSIAGGKETQYF. The CDR3, as DNA: TGTGCCAGCAGTTCAATAGCGGGAGGAAAAGAGACCCAGTACTTC.

The chain carries TRBV5-4 and TRBJ1-6; 10 nucleotides align to TRBD1. CDR3 length: 14 residues. Germline CDR1 reads SGHNT; CDR2 reads YYREEE (reference sequence). The trim removed 5 bases at V and 7 bases at J, leaving 3 bases unmatched. As DNA, the CDR3 is TGTGCCAGCAGACCGGGACAGGGGAATTCACCCCTCCACTTT. It translates to CASRPGQGNSPLHF. Variable domain in full (rest from reference TRBV5-4 and TRBJ1-6): ETGVTQSPTHLIKTRGQQVTLRCSSQSGHNTVSWYQQALGQGPQFIFQYYREEENGRGNFPPRFSGLQFPNYSSELNVNALELDDSALYLCASRPGQGNSPLHFGNGTRLTVT.

This clone was detected a few times. CDR3 sequence: CASSSLADQTDTQYF. The CDR3 region has the DNA TGTGCCAGCAGTTCACTAGCAGACCAGACAGATACGCAGTATTTT. This sequence joins TRBV27 and TRBJ2-3; perhaps TRBD2 as D (6 bases). Germline V gene sequence: CDR1 MNHEY, CDR2 SMNVEV (reference sequence). The germline V and J ends were trimmed by 4 bases and 3 bases, with 14 bases remaining between them. This CDR3 is built from 15 residues.

As concerns this clone: An end of the junction does not agree with germline; a read error may underlie this. The chain recombines TRBV11-2 with TRBJ1-2; D is possibly TRBD1 (5 bases). The V gene's germline CDR1 is SGHAT and CDR2 FQNNGV. The length of the CDR3 is 16 residues. Written as DNA, the CDR3 is TGTGCCAGCATCTTAGGGAGGGGATCATCCATAGGTGGCTACACCTTC. The encoded protein is CASILGRGSSIGGYTF. Filled out from reference TRBV11-2 and TRBJ1-2, the complete variable domain reads EAGVAQSPRYKIIEKRQSVAFWCNPISGHATLYWYQQILGQGPKLLIQFQNNGVVDDSQLPKDRFSAERLKGVDSTLKIQPAKLEDSAVYLCASILGRGSSIGGYTFGSGTRLTVV.

The chain has TRBV18 and TRBJ2-7, with 10 bases fitting TRBD1. Germline V gene data show CDR1 as KGHSH and CDR2 as LQKENI. The V gene end was trimmed by 2 bases and the J gene end by 5 bases; junction bases not matched to a gene: 9. This CDR3 is 16 amino acids long. The CDR3 bases are TGTGCCAGCTCACCAACGGTGGGACAGGGGATCCACGAGCAGTACTTC. It yields the protein CASSPTVGQGIHEQYF.

The chain carries TRBV3-1 (or the pseudogene TRBV3-2) and TRBJ2-5; perhaps TRBD2 as D (5 bases). V was clipped by 5 bases and J by 2 bases, with 9 bases between them. The CDR3 runs 13 residues. Germline V gene lookup returns CDR1 LGHDT and CDR2 YNNKEL (reference sequence). The CDR3 DNA reads TGTGCCAGCAGCGTTGGGAGTCAAGAGACCCAGTACTTC. Translating it yields CASSVGSQETQYF.

This clone was found once. V is TRBV5-6 and J is TRBJ1-5; 10 nucleotides align to TRBD1. This CDR3 has 15 amino acids. Germline V gives CDR1 SGHDT, CDR2 YYEEEE. Trimming at V came to 5 bases and at J to 2 bases, leaving 4 bases not matched to a gene. The CDR3 spells CASSWTGGGNQPQHF. CDR3 DNA sequence: TGTGCCAGCAGTTGGACAGGGGGTGGCAATCAGCCCCAGCATTTT.

This chain's CDR3 is CASSVTGIGNTIYF. CDR3 bases: TGTGCCAGCAGTGTGACAGGGATCGGAAACACCATATATTTT. The rearrangement uses TRBV25-1 and TRBJ1-3; 7 nucleotides agree with TRBD1. Germline lookup yields CDR1 MGHDK and CDR2 SYGVNS. Trimming cost V 4 bases and J 4 bases; bases outside gene matches: 4. This CDR3 has 14 amino acids.

The chain combines TRBV5-1 with TRBJ2-1; 8 bases map to TRBD1. The CDR3 contains 13 residues. The V gene's germline CDR1 is SGHRS and CDR2 YFSETQ. V lost 6 bases, J lost 10 bases, and 9 bases stayed unmatched. The CDR3 loop reads CASTFHRGKEQFF. Written as DNA, the CDR3 is TGCGCCAGCACGTTTCACAGGGGGAAGGAGCAGTTCTTC.

Written as DNA, the CDR3 is TGCGCCAGCAGCAGGTCACAGTCCGATGAAAAACTGTTTTTT. It yields the protein CASSRSQSDEKLFF. The chain employs TRBV5-1 and TRBJ1-4; D is unresolved. This CDR3 contains 14 residues. Trimming stripped 4 bases from V and 6 bases from J, with 13 bases between. Per germline, CDR1 SGHRS and CDR2 YFSETQ. Full variable domain (missing parts from reference TRBV5-1 and TRBJ1-4): KAGVTQTPRYLIKTRGQQVTLSCSPISGHRSVSWYQQTPGQGLQFLFEYFSETQRNKGNFPGRFSGRQFSNSRSEMNVSTLELGDSALYLCASSRSQSDEKLFFGSGTQLSVL.

The V gene is TRBV5-1, the J gene TRBJ1-1, with D possibly being TRBD1 (5 bases). Trimming left V 7 bases short and J 1 base short, with 17 bases between. The CDR3 runs 15 residues. Germline V gene data show CDR1 as SGHRS and CDR2 as YFSETQ. The DNA of the CDR3 is TGCGCCAGCTACGACTTGGGGGGAGGGAACACTGAAGCTTTCTTT. This gives the protein CASYDLGGGNTEAFF.

This clone was picked up a small number of times. The rearrangement joins TRBV5-1 to TRBJ2-5, with TRBD2 as a possible D gene (6 bases). This CDR3 spans 15 amino acids. Trimming shortened V by 0 bases and J by 5 bases, and 14 bases separated the two germline ends. Germline V gives CDR1 SGHRS, CDR2 YFSETQ. The CDR3 nucleotides are TGCGCCAGCAGCTTGGAGACGGGAGTAGGGGAGACCCAGTACTTC. Protein sequence: CASSLETGVGETQYF.

In regard to this clone: The sample holds other DNA sequences that translate to the same CDR3. This sequence joins TRBV27 and TRBJ1-1; 7 bases are shared with TRBD1. This CDR3 is built from 14 residues. Germline CDR1 and CDR2: MNHEY and SMNVEV (reference sequence). With V trimmed by 4 bases and J by 5 bases, 7 bases remained unmatched. The chain's CDR3 is CASSSGRGSTEAFF. The CDR3 DNA is TGTGCCAGCAGTTCGGGCAGGGGGTCTACTGAAGCTTTCTTT.

The chain employs TRBV9 and TRBJ2-7; D is perhaps TRBD1 (6 bases). The CDR3 is made up of 14 amino acids. Germline-derived CDR1 and CDR2 are SGDLS and YYNGEE. The germline V and J ends were trimmed by 3 bases and 5 bases, with 15 bases remaining between them. CDR3 in DNA: TGTGCCAGCAGCGCTACAGGGAAAGGTGACGAGCAGTACTTC. As protein: CASSATGKGDEQYF.

The chain recombines TRBV20-1 with TRBJ2-1; the D is unclear. Deletions cut 6 bases from V and 7 bases from J, with 13 bases between. Germline CDR1 is DFQATT and CDR2 is SNEGSKA (reference sequence). The CDR3 consists of 12 residues. In DNA form, the CDR3 reads TGCAGTGCCAGTCCTAGGTGGAATGAGCAGTTCTTC. Translated, it gives CSASPRWNEQFF.

V usage is TRBV5-1 and J usage is TRBJ2-7, with TRBD2 as a possible D gene (5 bases). The CDR3 has 18 residues. The V and J ends lost 3 bases and 0 bases respectively, with 22 bases between them. Germline V lookup: CDR1 SGHRS, CDR2 YFSETQ. The CDR3 is CASSSRFGRTWSSYEQYF. The CDR3 DNA follows: TGCGCCAGCAGCTCACGATTTGGACGGACTTGGAGCTCCTACGAGCAGTACTTC.